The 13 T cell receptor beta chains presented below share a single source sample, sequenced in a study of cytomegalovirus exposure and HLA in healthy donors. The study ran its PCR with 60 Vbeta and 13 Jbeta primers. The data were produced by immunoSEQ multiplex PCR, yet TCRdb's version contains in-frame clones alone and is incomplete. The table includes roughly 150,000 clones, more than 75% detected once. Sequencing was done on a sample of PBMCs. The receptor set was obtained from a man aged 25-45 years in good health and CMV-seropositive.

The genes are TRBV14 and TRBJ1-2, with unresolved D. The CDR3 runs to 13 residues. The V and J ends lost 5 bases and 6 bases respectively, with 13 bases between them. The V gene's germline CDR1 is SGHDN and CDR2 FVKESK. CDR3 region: CASSFRGGNGYTF. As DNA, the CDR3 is TGTGCCAGCAGCTTCCGCGGTGGCAATGGCTACACCTTC.

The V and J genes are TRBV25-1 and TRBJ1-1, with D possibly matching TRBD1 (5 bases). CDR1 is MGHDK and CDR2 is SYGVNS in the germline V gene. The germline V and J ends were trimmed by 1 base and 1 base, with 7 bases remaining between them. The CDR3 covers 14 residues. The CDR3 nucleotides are TGTGCCAGCAGTGAATCCGGGGGGAACACTGAAGCTTTCTTT. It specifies CASSESGGNTEAFF.

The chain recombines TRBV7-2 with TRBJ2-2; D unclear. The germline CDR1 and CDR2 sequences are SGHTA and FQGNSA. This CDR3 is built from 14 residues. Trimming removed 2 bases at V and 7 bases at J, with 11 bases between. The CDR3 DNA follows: TGTGCCAGCAGCTTAATTCCGAAACTCGGGGAGCTGTTTTTT. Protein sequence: CASSLIPKLGELFF.

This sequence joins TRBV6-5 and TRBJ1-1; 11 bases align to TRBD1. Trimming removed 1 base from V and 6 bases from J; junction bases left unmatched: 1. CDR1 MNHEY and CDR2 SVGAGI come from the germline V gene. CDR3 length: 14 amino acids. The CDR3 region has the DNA TGTGCCAGCAGTTACTTGGGACAGGGGGCTGAAGCTTTCTTT. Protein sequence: CASSYLGQGAEAFF.

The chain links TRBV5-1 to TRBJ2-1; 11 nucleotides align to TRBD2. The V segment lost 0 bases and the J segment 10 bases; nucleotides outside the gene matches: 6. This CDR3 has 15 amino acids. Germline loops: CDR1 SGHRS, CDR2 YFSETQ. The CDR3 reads CASSLVTSGSDEQFF. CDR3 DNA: TGCGCCAGCAGCTTGGTCACTAGCGGGAGTGACGAGCAGTTCTTC.

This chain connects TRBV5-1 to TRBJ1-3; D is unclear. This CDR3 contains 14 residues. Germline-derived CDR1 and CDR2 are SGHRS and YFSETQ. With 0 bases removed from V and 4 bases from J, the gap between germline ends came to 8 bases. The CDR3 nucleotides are TGCGCCAGCAGCTTGGGAGGGAACGGAAACACCATATATTTT. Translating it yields CASSLGGNGNTIYF.

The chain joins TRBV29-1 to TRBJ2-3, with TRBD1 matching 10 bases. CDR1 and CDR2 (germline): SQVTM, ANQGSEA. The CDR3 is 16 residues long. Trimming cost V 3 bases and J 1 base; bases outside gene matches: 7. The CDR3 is CSVDQFGTGGTDTQYF. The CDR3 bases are TGCAGCGTTGACCAATTCGGGACAGGGGGCACAGATACGCAGTATTTT.

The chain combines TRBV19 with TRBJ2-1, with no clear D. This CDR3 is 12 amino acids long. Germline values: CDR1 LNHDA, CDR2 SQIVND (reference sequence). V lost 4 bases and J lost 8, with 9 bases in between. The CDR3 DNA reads TGTGCCAGTAGTAAGGAGATCCATGAGCAGTTCTTC. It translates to CASSKEIHEQFF.

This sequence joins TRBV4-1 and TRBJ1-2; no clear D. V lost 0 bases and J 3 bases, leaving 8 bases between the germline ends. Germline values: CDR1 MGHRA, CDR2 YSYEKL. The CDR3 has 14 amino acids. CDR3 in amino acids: CASSQDPQDYGYTF. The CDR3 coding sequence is TGCGCCAGCAGCCAAGACCCTCAGGACTATGGCTACACCTTC.

The CDR3 loop is CATSRVVVRATSGFEAYNEQFF. DNA for the CDR3: TGTGCCACCAGCAGAGTCGTTGTCCGTGCTACTAGCGGGTTCGAGGCTTACAATGAGCAGTTCTTC. The rearrangement joins TRBV15 to TRBJ2-1; TRBD2 aligns across 9 bases. The CDR3 is 22 amino acids. The germline V gene encodes CDR1 LNHNV and CDR2 YYDKDF (reference sequence). V trimming: 1 base; J trimming: 4 bases; junction bases outside the gene matches: 23.

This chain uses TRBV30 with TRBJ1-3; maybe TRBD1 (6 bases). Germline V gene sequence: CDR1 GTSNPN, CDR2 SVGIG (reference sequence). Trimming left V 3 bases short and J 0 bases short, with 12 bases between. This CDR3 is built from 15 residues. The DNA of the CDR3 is TGTGCCTGGAGCCTCAGGGGCAGCTCTGGAAACACCATATATTTT. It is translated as CAWSLRGSSGNTIYF.

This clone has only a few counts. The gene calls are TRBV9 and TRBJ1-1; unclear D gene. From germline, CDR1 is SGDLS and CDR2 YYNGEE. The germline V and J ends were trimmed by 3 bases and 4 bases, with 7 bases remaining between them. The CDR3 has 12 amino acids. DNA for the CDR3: TGTGCCAGCAGCGGGGAGAGCACTGAAGCTTTCTTT. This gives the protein CASSGESTEAFF.

The CDR3 loop reads CASSLSGLSYEQYF. The CDR3 DNA follows: TGTGCCAGCAGTCTAAGCGGATTATCCTACGAGCAGTACTTC. J is TRBJ2-5 and V is TRBV6-6; D is perhaps TRBD2 (5 bases). The J call may not be correct, given that the DNA end is closer to TRBJ2-7. Germline lookup yields CDR1 MNHNY and CDR2 SVGAGI (reference sequence). The CDR3 has 14 residues.